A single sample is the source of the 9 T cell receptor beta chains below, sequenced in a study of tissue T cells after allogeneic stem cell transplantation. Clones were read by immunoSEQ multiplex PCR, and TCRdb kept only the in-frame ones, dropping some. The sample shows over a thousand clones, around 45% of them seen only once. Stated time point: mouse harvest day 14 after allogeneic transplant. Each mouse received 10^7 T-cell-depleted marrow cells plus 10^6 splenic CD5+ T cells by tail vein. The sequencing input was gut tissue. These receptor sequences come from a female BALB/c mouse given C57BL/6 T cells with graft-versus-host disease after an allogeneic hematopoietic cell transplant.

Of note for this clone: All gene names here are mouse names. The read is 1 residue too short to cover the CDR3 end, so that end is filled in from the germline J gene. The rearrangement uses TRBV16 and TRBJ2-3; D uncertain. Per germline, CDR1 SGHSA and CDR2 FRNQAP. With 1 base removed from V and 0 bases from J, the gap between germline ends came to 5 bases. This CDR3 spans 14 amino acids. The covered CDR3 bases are TGTGCAAGCAGCTTAGTGGATAGTGCAGAAACGCTGTAT. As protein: CASSLVDSAETLY. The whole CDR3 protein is CASSLVDSAETLYF.

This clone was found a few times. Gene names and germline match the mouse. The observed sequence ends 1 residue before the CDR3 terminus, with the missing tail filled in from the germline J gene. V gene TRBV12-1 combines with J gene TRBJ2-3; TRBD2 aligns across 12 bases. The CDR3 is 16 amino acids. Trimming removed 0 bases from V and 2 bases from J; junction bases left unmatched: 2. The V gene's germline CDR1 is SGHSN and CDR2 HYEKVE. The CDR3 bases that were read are TGTGCCAGCTCTCTCTGGGACTGGGGGGATGCAGAAACGCTGTAT. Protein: CASSLWDWGDAETLY. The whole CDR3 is CASSLWDWGDAETLYF.

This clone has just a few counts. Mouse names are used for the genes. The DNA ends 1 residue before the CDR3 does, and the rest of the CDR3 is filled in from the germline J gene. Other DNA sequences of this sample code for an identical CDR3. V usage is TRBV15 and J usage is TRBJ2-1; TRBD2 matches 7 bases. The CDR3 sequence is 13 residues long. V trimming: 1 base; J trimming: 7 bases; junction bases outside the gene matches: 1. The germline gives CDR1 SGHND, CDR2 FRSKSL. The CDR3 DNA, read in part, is TGTGCCAGCAGTTTAGGGGGGGGAGCTGAGCAGTTC. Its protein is CASSLGGGAEQF. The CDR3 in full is CASSLGGGAEQFF.

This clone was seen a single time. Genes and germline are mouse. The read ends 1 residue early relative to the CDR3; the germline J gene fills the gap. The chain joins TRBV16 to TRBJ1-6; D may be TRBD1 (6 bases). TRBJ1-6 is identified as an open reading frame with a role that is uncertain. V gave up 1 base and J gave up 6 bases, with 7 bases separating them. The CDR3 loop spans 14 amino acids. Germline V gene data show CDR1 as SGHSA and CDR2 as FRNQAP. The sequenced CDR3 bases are TGTGCAAGCAGCTTAGGGGGGGCTAATTCGCCCCTCTAC. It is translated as CASSLGGANSPLY. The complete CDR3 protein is CASSLGGANSPLYF.

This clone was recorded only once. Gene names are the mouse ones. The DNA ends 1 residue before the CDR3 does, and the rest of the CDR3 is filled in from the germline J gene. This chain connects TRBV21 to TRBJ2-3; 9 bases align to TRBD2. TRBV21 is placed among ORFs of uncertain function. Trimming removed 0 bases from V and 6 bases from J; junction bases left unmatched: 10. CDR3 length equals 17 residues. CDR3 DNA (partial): TGTGCTAGCAGTCAATCGGGGGATGGGGGGGCGCCGGAAACGCTGTAT. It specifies CASSQSGDGGAPETLY. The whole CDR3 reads CASSQSGDGGAPETLYF.

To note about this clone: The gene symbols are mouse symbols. CDR3 DNA, as far as it was read: TGTGCCAGCAGTCTGTCCGGGAGGGGCACAGAAGTCTTC. Encoded protein: CASSLSGRGTEVF. The full CDR3 reads CASSLSGRGTEVFF. The chain links TRBV26 to TRBJ1-1; weak D call: TRBD1 (5 bases). The CDR3 is cut off 1 residue early in the read; its end comes from the germline J gene. The CDR3 has 14 residues. CDR1 and CDR2 from the germline V gene are KGHPV and FQNQEV (reference sequence). Trimming removed 0 bases from V and 4 bases from J, with 9 bases in between.

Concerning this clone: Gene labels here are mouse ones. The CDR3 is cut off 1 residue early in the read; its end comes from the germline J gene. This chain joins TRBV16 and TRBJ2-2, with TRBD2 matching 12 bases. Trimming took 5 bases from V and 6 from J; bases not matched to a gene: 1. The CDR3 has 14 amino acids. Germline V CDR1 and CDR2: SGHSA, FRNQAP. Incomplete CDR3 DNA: TGTGCAAGCAGCGACTGGGGGGGCGCCGGGCAGCTCTAC. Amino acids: CASSDWGGAGQLY. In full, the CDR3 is CASSDWGGAGQLYF. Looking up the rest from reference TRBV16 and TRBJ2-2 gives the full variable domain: NAGVIQTPRHKVTGKGQEATLWCEPISGHSAVFWYRQTIVQGLEFLTYFRNQAPIDDSGMPKERFSAQMPNQSHSTLKIQSTQPQDSAVYLCASSDWGGAGQLYFGEGSKLTVL.

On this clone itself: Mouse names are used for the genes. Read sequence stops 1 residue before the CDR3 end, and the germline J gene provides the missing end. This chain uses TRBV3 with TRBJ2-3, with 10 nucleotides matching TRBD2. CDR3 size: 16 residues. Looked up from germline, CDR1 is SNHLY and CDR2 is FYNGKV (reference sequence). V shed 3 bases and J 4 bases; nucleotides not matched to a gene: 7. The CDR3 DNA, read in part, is TGTGCCAGCAGCTTGGGCTGGGGGGGCGCCACAGAAACGCTGTAT. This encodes CASSLGWGGATETLY. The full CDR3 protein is CASSLGWGGATETLYF.

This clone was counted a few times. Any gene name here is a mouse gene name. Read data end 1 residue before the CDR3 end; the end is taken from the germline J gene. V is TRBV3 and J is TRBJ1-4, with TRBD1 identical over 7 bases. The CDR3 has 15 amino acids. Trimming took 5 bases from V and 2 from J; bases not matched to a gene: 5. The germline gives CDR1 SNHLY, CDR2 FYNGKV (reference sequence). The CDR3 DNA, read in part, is TGTGCCAGCAGCCCGCCGGGACAGTCCAACGAAAGATTATTT. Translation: CASSPPGQSNERLF. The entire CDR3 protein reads CASSPPGQSNERLFF.